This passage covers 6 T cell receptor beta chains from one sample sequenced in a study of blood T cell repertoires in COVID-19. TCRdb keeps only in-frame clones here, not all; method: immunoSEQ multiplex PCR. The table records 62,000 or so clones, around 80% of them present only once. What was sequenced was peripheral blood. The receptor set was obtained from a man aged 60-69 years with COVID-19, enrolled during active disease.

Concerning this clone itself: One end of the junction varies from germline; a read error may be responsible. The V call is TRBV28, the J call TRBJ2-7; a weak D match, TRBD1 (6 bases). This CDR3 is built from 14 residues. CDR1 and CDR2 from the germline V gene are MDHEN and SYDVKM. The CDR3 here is CASSSPGHSSEQYF. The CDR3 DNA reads TGTGCCAGCAGCTCTCCGGGACATTCCTCCGAGCAGTACTTC.

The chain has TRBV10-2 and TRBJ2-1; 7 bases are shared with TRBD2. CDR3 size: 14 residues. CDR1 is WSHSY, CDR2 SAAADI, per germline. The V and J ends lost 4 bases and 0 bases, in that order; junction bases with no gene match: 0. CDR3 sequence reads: CASSVAGSYNEQFF. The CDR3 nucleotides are TGCGCCAGCAGTGTAGCGGGCTCCTACAATGAGCAGTTCTTC.

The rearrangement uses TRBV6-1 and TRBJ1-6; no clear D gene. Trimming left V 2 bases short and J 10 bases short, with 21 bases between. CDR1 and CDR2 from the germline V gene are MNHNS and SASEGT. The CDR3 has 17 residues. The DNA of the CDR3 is TGTGCCAGCAGTGAAATCGGGTCCCCAGTAGGAGGATCACCCCTCCACTTT. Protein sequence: CASSEIGSPVGGSPLHF.

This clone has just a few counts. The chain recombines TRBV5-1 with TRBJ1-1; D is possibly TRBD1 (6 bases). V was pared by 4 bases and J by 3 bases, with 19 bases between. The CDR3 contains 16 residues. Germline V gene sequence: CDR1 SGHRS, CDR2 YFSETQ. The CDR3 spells CASSRFGGRIDTEAFF. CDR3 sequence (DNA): TGCGCCAGCAGCCGATTCGGGGGGCGCATCGACACTGAAGCTTTCTTT.

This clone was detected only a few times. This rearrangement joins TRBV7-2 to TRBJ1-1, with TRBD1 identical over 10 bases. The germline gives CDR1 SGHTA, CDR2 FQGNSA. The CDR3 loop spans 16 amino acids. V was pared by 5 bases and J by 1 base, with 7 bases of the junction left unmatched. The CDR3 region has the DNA TGTGCCAGCAGCCCCAGACAGGGGGCGACGAACACTGAAGCTTTCTTT. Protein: CASSPRQGATNTEAFF. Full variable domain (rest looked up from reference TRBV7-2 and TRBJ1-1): GAGVSQSPSNKVTEKGKDVELRCDPISGHTALYWYRQSLGQGLEFLIYFQGNSAPDKSGLPSDRFSAERTGGSVSTLTIQRTQQEDSAVYLCASSPRQGATNTEAFFGQGTRLTVV.

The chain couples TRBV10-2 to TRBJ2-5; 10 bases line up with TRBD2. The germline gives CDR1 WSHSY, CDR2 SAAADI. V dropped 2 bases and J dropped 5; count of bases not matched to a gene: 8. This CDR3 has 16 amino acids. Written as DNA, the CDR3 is TGCGCCAGCAGTGAGACCCTAGCGGGAGAAGTGGAGACCCAGTACTTC. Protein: CASSETLAGEVETQYF.